This T cell receptor (beta chain) was recovered during a study of low-dose radiotherapy and immunotherapy resistance in tumors. The overall study: Cohort 2 patients were irradiated with 1 Gy every two weeks, reaching 13 Gy over 26 weeks. The patients were given nivolumab 240 mg every two weeks and ipilimumab 1 mg/kg every six weeks, through an intravenous route. The drug cyclophosphamide was given into a vein at 200 mg/m2 every two weeks, one day before radiation and immunotherapy.

Documented time point: after trial treatment. Treatment in this sample: LDRT plus nivolumab, ipilimumab, low-dose cyclophosphamide and aspirin (RACIN trial). The donors, trial participants, received nivolumab, ipilimumab, aspirin, low-dose cyclophosphamide and low-dose radiotherapy. Covering alpha and beta chains, TRAV- and TRBV-specific primers were used for the first-strand cDNA. The authors ran 15 to 20 PCR cycles to amplify TCRs with a constant-region primer and V-primer adapter. TCRdb itself ran the reads through MiXCR, one entry per CDR3 protein. The sample holds about 97,000 distinct CDR3 sequences, around 20% seen once. This clonotype was counted ten times or more. This receptor was taken from a male donor with prostate cancer. The sequencing used PBMCs, collected after low-dose radiotherapy plus immunotherapy.

CDR3 nucleotides: TGTGCCAGCAGCTTAGGCTGGGAGACTGAAGCTTTCTTT. Translating gives CASSLGWETEAFF. The chain links TRBV13 to TRBJ1-1; unclear D gene. In germline, CDR1 is PRHDT, CDR2 FYEKMQ (reference sequence). Trimming removed 0 bases at V and 5 bases at J, with 7 bases between. This CDR3 has 13 residues. The full variable domain, rest sourced from reference TRBV13 and TRBJ1-1, is AAGVIQSPRHLIKEKRETATLKCYPIPRHDTVYWYQQGPGQDPQFLISFYEKMQSDKGSIPDRFSAQQFSDYHSELNMSSLELGDSALYFCASSLGWETEAFFGQGTRLTVV.